This T cell receptor beta chain is from a study of blood T cells in healthy people across ages. Study conclusions and caveats: A roughly linear fall in TCR beta diversity per million T cells was seen with increasing age. More naive CD4+ cells and higher diversity marked long-lived donors relative to aged donors. Unsorted PBMC material precluded a definitive naive versus antigen-experienced comparison.

On this clonotype: Its target is not known.

This CDR3 is 15 amino acids long. Trimming stripped 2 bases from V and 6 bases from J, with 17 bases between. Germline V gene lookup returns CDR1 MNHEY and CDR2 SMNVEV (reference sequence). It was with a sample-barcoded 5' primer and a J-beta primer mix that a second PCR of roughly 7 to 12 cycles was run. TCRdb fed the 5' RACE reads into MiXCR, producing one record per CDR3 protein. Seen here are over a million distinct CDR3 sequences, 35% to 50% observed once, and the top ten hold approximately 17%. Ranging in age from about 6 to 100, the donors were healthy Caucasian individuals from Russia. V usage is TRBV27 and J usage is TRBJ2-7; the D gene is possibly TRBD1 (6 bases). Sample: blood. This receptor was identified in a woman aged 55-70 years in good health. CDR3 sequence: CASSLVPRTVSEQYF. The CDR3 nucleotides are TGTGCCAGCAGTTTAGTTCCCCGGACAGTTAGCGAGCAGTACTTC.